This T cell receptor beta chain was found in a study of cytomegalovirus exposure and HLA in healthy donors. Study in general: Assignment to the Caucasian-associated ancestry cluster applied to around 80% of the 350 to 500 genotyped donors.

Whole-study findings and limits: In vitro data verified three CMV-associated chains as specific for CMV antigens.

PCR was performed using 60 Vbeta and 13 Jbeta primers. Assay used: immunoSEQ multiplex PCR; TCRdb lists only in-frame clones, some missing. The table shows about 130,000 clones, with roughly 70% occurring only once. To note about this clone: The antigen is unknown.

Per germline, CDR1 MGHRA and CDR2 YSYEKL. The CDR3 covers 16 residues. V lost 4 bases and J lost 4, with 16 bases in between. The TCR sequence derives from a human donor in good health. V usage is TRBV4-1 and J usage is TRBJ2-2, with D maybe TRBD1 (5 bases). Material: PBMCs. The CDR3 nucleotides read TGCGCCAGCAGCCGAAGTGGCAGGGTGGGCACCGGGGAGCTGTTTTTT. Its protein is CASSRSGRVGTGELFF.